This T cell receptor beta chain was retrieved from a study of blood T cells in healthy people across ages. Study observations and caveats: Samples with more naive T cells showed higher observed beta diversity.

A note on this clonotype: No antigen is known for it. A clone one base away is much larger, so this may be a read error.

A sample-barcoded 5' primer and a J-beta primer mix were used in a second PCR of about 7 to 11 cycles. Every cDNA molecule carried a tag from a template-switch adaptor bearing 12 random nucleotides. TCRdb re-called the 5' RACE reads through MiXCR, storing one row per CDR3 protein. The sample consists of 550,000 to 650,000 distinct CDR3 sequences, approximately 30% of them appearing once. The CDR3 has 14 residues. From germline, CDR1 is MNHEY and CDR2 SMNVEV (reference sequence). The receptor's source is an elderly woman in good health. The chain couples TRBV27 to TRBJ1-2; 9 nucleotides line up with TRBD1. The sequenced sample consisted of blood. This CDR3 reads CASSSGTGSYVYTF. CDR3 bases: TGTGCCAGCAGTTCGGGGACAGGGAGCTATGTCTACACCTTC.